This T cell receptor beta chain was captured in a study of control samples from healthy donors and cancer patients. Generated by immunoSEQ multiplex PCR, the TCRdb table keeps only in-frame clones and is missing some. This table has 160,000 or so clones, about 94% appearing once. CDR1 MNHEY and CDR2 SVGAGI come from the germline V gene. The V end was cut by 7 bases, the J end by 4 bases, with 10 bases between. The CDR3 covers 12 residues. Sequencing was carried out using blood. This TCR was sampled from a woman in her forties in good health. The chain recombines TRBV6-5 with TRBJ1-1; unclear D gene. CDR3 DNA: TGTGCCAGCACCGGGGTGGGCACTGAAGCTTTCTTT. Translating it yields CASTGVGTEAFF.